This TCR beta chain was recorded in a study of blood T cell repertoires in COVID-19. TCRdb's copy holds only in-frame clones and misses some; the assay was immunoSEQ multiplex PCR. This repertoire shows 75,000 to 100,000 clones, 75% to 90% found once; its top ten account for approximately 1.7%. Germline loops: CDR1 DFQATT, CDR2 SNEGSKA (reference sequence). V gave up 5 bases and J gave up 6 bases, with 10 bases separating them. The CDR3 is made up of 11 amino acids. The receptor was derived from a man older than 75 with acute or convalescent COVID-19. Source material: peripheral blood. The genes are TRBV20-1 and TRBJ1-2; perhaps TRBD1 as D (5 bases). CDR3 sequence: CSAQGANGYTF. Here the CDR3 DNA reads TGCAGTGCTCAAGGGGCGAATGGCTACACCTTC.